What follows is one T cell receptor beta chain and its context. The antigen is unknown. This entry is derived from a study of shared clonotypes between healthy human individuals. V lost 5 bases and J lost 7, with 12 bases in between. The CDR3 runs 13 residues. Germline assignment: CDR1 MNHEY and CDR2 SVGAGI. Study-wide results and limits: Memory subsets generally showed lower estimated richness than naive subsets. Represented genetic and exposure-history diversity was restricted by having few donors.

Here immunoSEQ multiplex PCR was the method, and the copy in TCRdb shows in-frame clones only, minus some. The sample shows roughly 1,100,000 clones, roughly 80% of them seen only once. This receptor was taken from a man aged 18 to 30 in good health. This rearrangement joins TRBV6-5 to TRBJ1-3; D perhaps matches TRBD1 (5 bases). The material sequenced was memory CD4+ T cells sorted from blood. Subset defined: CD45RA-negative fraction. The CDR3 reads CASSLSGGNTIYF. CDR3 in DNA: TGTGCCAGCAGTCTCTCGGGGGGTAACACCATATATTTT.